This passage covers 15 T cell receptor beta chains from one sample sequenced in a study of T cell repertoires in cytomegalovirus infection. TCRdb re-analysed the reads in MiXCR, keeping a single row per CDR3 protein. The sample carries roughly 860,000 distinct CDR3 sequences, approximately 30% recorded once. The antigens these receptors bind are not known. The material was cultured CD8+ T cells from PBMCs, obtained from culture after CMV antigen stimulation. The source is a human donor in good health (CMV status not recorded). Some clones in this sample may be carry-over from other donors' samples.

The chain is built from TRBV27 and TRBJ1-5; 7 positions agree with TRBD1. The V segment lost 4 bases and the J segment 5 bases; nucleotides outside the gene matches: 8. CDR3 length equals 15 residues. CDR1 and CDR2 from the germline V gene are MNHEY and SMNVEV (reference sequence). DNA of the CDR3: TGTGCCAGCAGTTCGATAGGGGGCGTCTATCAGCCCCAGCATTTT. It translates to CASSSIGGVYQPQHF.

The chain uses TRBV6-1 and TRBJ1-2; D is possibly TRBD1 (5 bases). Germline values: CDR1 MNHNS, CDR2 SASEGT. There are 13 residues in the CDR3. Trimming pared 8 bases from V and 3 bases from J, leaving 13 bases between. This CDR3 is CASPAGPYYGYTF. CDR3 bases: TGTGCCAGCCCCGCAGGGCCCTACTATGGCTACACCTTC.

This clonotype turned up a few times. V is TRBV7-9 and J is TRBJ2-2; the D gene could be TRBD1 or TRBD2 (5 bases each). Trimming took 4 bases from V and 0 from J, leaving 24 bases between them. CDR1 is SEHNR, CDR2 FQNEAQ, per germline (reference sequence). The CDR3 has 20 residues. The CDR3 loop reads CASSSGSTGPNPANTGELFF. The DNA of the CDR3 is TGTGCCAGCAGCTCGGGTTCCACGGGACCCAACCCCGCGAACACCGGGGAGCTGTTTTTT.

The table lists this clonotype with a few counts. CDR3 nucleotide sequence: TGTGCCACCTATCATCCAGGGGGCGAGAACTATGGCTACACCTTC. Residues: CATYHPGGENYGYTF. The chain uses TRBV10-3 and TRBJ1-2; 8 bases align to TRBD1. Germline values: CDR1 ENHRY, CDR2 SYGVKD. The CDR3 sequence is 15 residues long. Trimming at V came to 10 bases and at J to 2 bases, leaving 12 bases not matched to a gene.

There are a few counts of this clonotype. The chain combines TRBV7-9 with TRBJ2-3, with D tentatively TRBD1 (6 bases). Germline V gene lookup returns CDR1 SEHNR and CDR2 FQNEAQ (reference sequence). The CDR3 runs to 16 residues. V lost 4 bases and J lost 2, with 16 bases in between. The CDR3 sequence is CASSSKGQSITDTQYF. In nucleotides, the CDR3 is TGTGCCAGCAGCTCTAAAGGACAGTCTATCACAGATACGCAGTATTTT.

V usage is TRBV5-3 and J usage is TRBJ2-7, with D unclear. TRBV5-3 is designated an ORF whose function remains uncertain. The CDR3 length is 13 residues. CDR3: CASSLSYSYEQYV. The CDR3 DNA reads as TGTGCCAGCAGCTTGTCCTACTCCTACGAGCAGTACGTC.

The J gene is TRBJ1-4, the V gene TRBV4-1; a possible D gene is TRBD1 (6 bases). With 3 bases removed from V and 0 bases from J, the gap between germline ends came to 14 bases. Germline V CDR1 and CDR2: MGHRA, YSYEKL. This CDR3 has 17 amino acids. The CDR3 region is CASSHPSRGSTNEKLFF. In DNA, the CDR3 is TGCGCCAGCAGCCACCCCTCCAGGGGTTCAACTAATGAAAAACTGTTTTTT.

The chain joins TRBV7-4 to TRBJ2-7; D gene unclear. The CDR3 runs 14 residues. Germline CDR1 is SGHVT and CDR2 is SQSDAQ. Trimming cost V 4 bases and J 0 bases, with 10 bases left between them. The CDR3 is CASSSRLSSYEQYF. The DNA for the CDR3 is TGTGCCAGCAGCTCTCGTCTGAGCTCCTACGAGCAGTACTTC.

This clonotype has more than one count but fewer than ten. This chain uses TRBV9 with TRBJ2-3; no reliable D call. CDR3 length: 13 amino acids. The germline CDR1 and CDR2 sequences are SGDLS and YYNGEE. V was cut by 6 bases and J by 0 bases, with 8 bases left in between. The CDR3 DNA reads as TGTGCCAGCAACAATCCTAGCACAGATACGCAGTATTTT. It yields the protein CASNNPSTDTQYF.

The chain joins TRBV28 to TRBJ1-2, with a weak D call TRBD1 (5 bases). This CDR3 region has 14 residues. Germline V lookup: CDR1 MDHEN, CDR2 SYDVKM. V dropped 1 base and J dropped 4 bases, with 10 bases sitting between them. For the CDR3, the DNA is TGTGCCAGCAGTTTATATCAGGGAGGCTATGGCTACACCTTC. The encoded protein is CASSLYQGGYGYTF.

This clonotype has ten or more counts. The chain has TRBV7-2 and TRBJ2-4; 8 bases agree with TRBD1. The CDR3 spans 14 residues. Trimming cost V 1 base and J 4 bases; bases outside gene matches: 0. Germline V gene sequence: CDR1 SGHTA, CDR2 FQGNSA. The CDR3 sequence is CASSLGTGKNIQYF. CDR3 DNA sequence: TGTGCCAGCAGCTTAGGGACAGGGAAAAACATTCAGTACTTC.

The rearrangement uses TRBV19 and TRBJ1-1; D might be TRBD1 (6 bases). V gave up 7 bases and J gave up 5 bases, with 8 bases separating them. The CDR3 runs to 11 residues. Germline V gene lookup returns CDR1 LNHDA and CDR2 SQIVND (reference sequence). In nucleotides, the CDR3 is TGTGCCAGTATTACAGGGACTGAAGCTTTCTTT. As protein: CASITGTEAFF.

This chain joins TRBV27 and TRBJ2-7; 7 bases match TRBD1. CDR1 MNHEY and CDR2 SMNVEV come from the germline V gene (reference sequence). With V trimmed by 5 bases and J by 0 bases, 7 bases remained unmatched. The CDR3 length is 15 residues. CDR3 region: CASSTDRDRSYEQYF. In DNA form, the CDR3 reads TGTGCCAGCAGTACAGACAGGGACCGCTCCTACGAGCAGTACTTC.

The chain has TRBV27 and TRBJ1-4; the D is unclear. V lost 6 bases and J 8 bases, leaving 13 bases between the germline ends. The CDR3 length is 13 residues. Germline loops: CDR1 MNHEY, CDR2 SMNVEV (reference sequence). CDR3 sequence reads: CASSIGLGEKLFF. CDR3 in DNA: TGTGCCAGCAGCATAGGATTAGGGGAAAAACTGTTTTTT.

Concerning this clonotype itself: The junction shows a germline mismatch at one end, possibly a read error. The J gene is TRBJ2-7, the V gene TRBV7-6; either TRBD1 or TRBD2 may supply D (6 bases each). CDR1 and CDR2 (germline): SGHVS, FNYEAQ. CDR3 size: 12 residues. The DNA of the CDR3 is TGTGTCAGCAGCTTAGGGGGGCGCGAGCAGTACTTC. It yields the protein CVSSLGGREQYF.